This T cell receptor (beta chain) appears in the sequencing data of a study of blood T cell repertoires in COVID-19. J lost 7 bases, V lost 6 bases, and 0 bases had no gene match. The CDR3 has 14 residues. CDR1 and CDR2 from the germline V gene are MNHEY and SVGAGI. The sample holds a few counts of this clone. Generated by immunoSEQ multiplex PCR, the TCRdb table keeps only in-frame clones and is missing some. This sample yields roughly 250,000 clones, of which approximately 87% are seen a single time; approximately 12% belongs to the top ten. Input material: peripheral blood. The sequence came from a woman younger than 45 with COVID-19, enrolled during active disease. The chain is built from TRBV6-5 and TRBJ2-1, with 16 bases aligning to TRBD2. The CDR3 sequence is CASRGLAGGNEQFF. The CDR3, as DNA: TGTGCCAGCAGGGGACTAGCGGGGGGGAATGAGCAGTTCTTC.